This T cell receptor beta chain was sequenced in a study of regulatory T cells in long-lasting Graves disease. Findings and caveats of the study: A greater number of public clonotypes (about 2,900) was shared by persistent patients than by new patients (around 970).

TCR beta libraries were built with iRepertoire HTBI primers and Arm-PCR of CDR3 regions. TCRdb called the multiplex PCR reads again in MiXCR, with one record for every CDR3 protein. Of some 460,000 distinct CDR3 sequences listed, about a sixth were seen once; the top ten hold 12%. In its sample, this clonotype was seen many times. No antigen is known for it. The CDR3 is 11 residues long. V was shortened by 3 bases and J by 9 bases, with 6 bases between the two germline ends. Germline V lookup: CDR1 SGHAT, CDR2 FQNNGV. This sample's time point: newly diagnosed GD, antithyroid drugs for less than 3 months. TCR sequences were obtained from RNA taken from PBMCs. These data were likewise used in another study, on T cells in Graves' hyperthyroidism and ophthalmopathy. From that study: Hyperthyroidism, newly diagnosed and lasting under 2 months, affected patients aged 18 to 65. From stable hyperthyroidism, ophthalmopathy was set apart by a 13 V-J model.

The specimen comprised peripheral blood mononuclear cells (PBMCs), sampled at new diagnosis, from a patient treated with antithyroid drugs. The clonotype originates from a man in his forties or fifties with Graves disease. The chain combines TRBV11-2 with TRBJ2-1; tentative D call: TRBD2 (5 bases). This CDR3 reads CASSFEGEQFF. The CDR3 nucleotides read TGTGCCAGCAGCTTCGAGGGTGAGCAGTTCTTC.